This note documents a single T cell receptor (beta chain) sequence. Its target antigen remains unknown. Per-base qualities were not stored, and no clone one base away is much larger. The sample originates from a study of blood T cell repertoires in COVID-19 (TCRdb year 2020). Regarding the research as a whole: Collaborator samples came from the United States, Italy and Spain and covered acute and convalescent phases of COVID-19. The repertoires were made available in a free public database intended to serve as a resource for research on the immune response to SARS-CoV-2. Where available, HLA class I and class II types were obtained from metadata supplied by the sample provider rather than from assay-based typing. Samples were obtained from the ongoing ImmuneRACE study (first 160 participants) and from over 1,000 subjects provided by 6 global collaborators. The prospective study material was composed of cDNA or gDNA derived from T cells, B-cell-depleted T cells, or PBMCs. The dataset comprised deeply sampled blood TCRbeta repertoires from subjects exposed to, actively infected with, or recovered from COVID-19. Sample metadata almost always included a de-identified subject ID, COVID-19 status, age in years and sex.

TCRbeta CDR3 regions were amplified from genomic DNA by means of the immunoSEQ Assay, a bias-controlled multiplex PCR. The source study handled its data this way. Nucleated cell counts per sample were estimated from amplification of reference gene primers within the assay. Sequence reads were collapsed and filtered to measure the absolute abundance of every unique TCRbeta CDR3 rearrangement. For each sample, productive Simpson clonality was calculated as the square root of Simpson's diversity index over productive rearrangements. TCRdb provides this immuneACCESS table in a form limited to in-frame rearrangements. Some clones are lacking; in checked studies, under half of them reflect an unresolved V gene, and why the rest are absent is not known. V and J calls and clone size follow that table, whereas D and trimming were derived from the DNA. The sample profile shows more than 200,000 clones; approximately 83% of them were found once. The top ten hold around 27% of the sample.

Each collaborating institution followed its own protocols to collect whole blood in K2EDTA tubes. For TCRbeta analysis, collaborators shipped samples in one of three forms: frozen whole blood, isolated PBMCs, or DNA extracted from either of those sample types. Beyond this particular receptor, the publication reports: The quantity of clinical and demographic metadata differed by source and by participant and was supplied without curation.

The sequenced material came from peripheral blood. The origin of this receptor is a man aged 35 to 55 with acute or convalescent COVID-19.

The DNA sequence reads TGTGCCAGTAGTCCACCCATGACAGGAGCTCATGGCTACACCTTC. This encodes CASSPPMTGAHGYTF. This chain is built from TRBV19 and TRBJ1-2; TRBD1 could be the D gene, as 6 bases match. CDR1 LNHDA and CDR2 SQIVND were looked up in the germline V gene (reference sequence). Spanning cysteine to phenylalanine, the CDR3 consists of 15 amino acids. Of the read, only the CDR3 DNA is kept; its 45 bases are in frame from base 1. V and J are truncated by 5 bases and 6 bases respectively, leaving an intervening sequence of 19 bases.